This is a list of T cell receptor beta chains from one sample in a study of T-cell reconstitution after alpha-beta-depleted transplantation in children. TCRdb fed the PCR reads into MiXCR, producing one record per CDR3 protein. The sample has a few hundred thousand distinct CDR3 sequences, around 25% seen once. The sequenced sample was PBMCs, mostly from graft donor cells, obtained 180 days after TCRalphabeta/CD19-depleted stem cell transplant. All receptors derive from a male patient younger than 18 who had a stem cell transplant for acute lymphoblastic leukemia, so the T cells may come from the graft donor. Each CDR3 is given with its conserved first and last residue. The D gene is left open where the match is weak. The size field is filled for only some rows; it gives once, few, many or a size class.

>TRBD2|TRBJ2-5|TRBV7-6|many
TGTGCCAGCAGCGCGCCGGGGAGGGGCTGGGAGACCCAGTACTTC
CASSAPGRGWETQYF
>TRBD1|TRBJ1-5|TRBV20-1|-
TGCTGTGCTAGGGGACAGGGGGCTTATAGCAATCAGCCCCAGCATTTT
CCARGQGAYSNQPQHF
>-|TRBJ2-5|TRBV7-9|-
TGTGCCAGCAGCCCCCTCATGGAACAGGATTGGGAGACCCAGTACTTC
CASSPLMEQDWETQYF
>-|TRBJ2-1|TRBV7-9|-
TGTGCCAGCAGCGCGGCCGACTACAATGAGCAGTTCTTC
CASSAADYNEQFF
>-|TRBJ2-1|TRBV20-1|-
TGCAGTGCGCCCCATCGGGCTAGCGTTTACAATGAGCAGTTCTTC
CSAPHRASVYNEQFF
>-|TRBJ1-2|TRBV5-1|-
TGCGCCAGCAGCTTGGCCCAGACTGGATTGGACTACACCTTC
CASSLAQTGLDYTF
>TRBD1|TRBJ2-1|TRBV11-3|-
TGTGCCAGCAGCTCCGGGACAGGCTCCAGCTCCTACAATGAGCAGTTCTTC
CASSSGTGSSSYNEQFF
>-|TRBJ1-3|TRBV18|once
TGTGCCAGCTCACCTATAGCGGCGACATTTCTAAAAATGGGTGGAAACACCATACATTTT
CASSPIAATFLKMGGNTIHF
>-|TRBJ2-1|TRBV5-6|many
TGTGCCAGCAGCCTAAACACCAATGGGCAGTTCTTC
CASSLNTNGQFF
>-|TRBJ2-7|TRBV4-1|few
TGCGCCAGCAGCCAAGACGGGACGCCTACTTCCTACGAGCAGTACTTC
CASSQDGTPTSYEQYF
>TRBD1|TRBJ1-2|TRBV5-1|-
TGCGCCAGCAGCTCGTGGACAGGTCCTGGGTATGGCTACACCTTC
CASSSWTGPGYGYTF
>-|TRBJ1-4|TRBV18|-
TGTGCCAGCTCACCAGGTCAATTCTCAACTAATGAAAAACTGTTTTTT
CASSPGQFSTNEKLFF
>-|TRBJ1-4|TRBV20-1|-
TGCAGTGCTCTGGGACGTAGATATGCAACTAATGAAAAACTGTTTTTT
CSALGRRYATNEKLFF
>-|TRBJ1-2|TRBV5-1|-
TGCGCCAGCAGCTTGGTGGGAGACTATGGCTACACCTTC
CASSLVGDYGYTF
>-|TRBJ1-2|TRBV6-6|once
TGTGCCAGCAGGGATCCGGGACCTGGCTACACCTTC
CASRDPGPGYTF
>TRBD1|TRBJ2-7|TRBV7-3|-
TGTGCCAGCAGCTTACACCGGGACAGGGGTTACGAGCAGTACTTC
CASSLHRDRGYEQYF
>-|TRBJ2-7|TRBV21-1|-
TGTGCCAGCAGTAAAGGGCATGGGATGCACGAGCAGTACTTC
CASSKGHGMHEQYF
>-|TRBJ1-5|TRBV5-5|-
TGTGCCAGCAGCTTGAACGGTCAGCCCCAGCATTTT
CASSLNGQPQHF
>-|TRBJ2-1|TRBV20-1|-
TGCAGTGCCTTAGGACTACCTATTGAGCAGTTCTTC
CSALGLPIEQFF
>-|TRBJ1-5|TRBV12-3/TRBV12-4|-
TGTGCCAGCAGGTATCCCGGGGTTTATCAGCCCCAGCATTTT
CASRYPGVYQPQHF
>TRBD2|TRBJ2-2|TRBV5-1|few
TGCGCCAGCAGCTTGGTACTAGCGGGAACTCGGGAGCTGTTTTTT
CASSLVLAGTRELFF
>-|TRBJ1-5|TRBV12-3/TRBV12-4|few
TGTGCCAGCAGTTTGGGACTCTTCGTGTATAGCAATCAGCCCCAGCATTTT
CASSLGLFVYSNQPQHF
>-|TRBJ2-7|TRBV7-9|-
TGTGCCAGCAGCTCGGGGCCCCACGAGCAGTACTTC
CASSSGPHEQYF
>-|TRBJ1-1|TRBV27|few
TGTGCCAGCAGGGCCGGGACACAGAACACTGAAGCTTTCTTT
CASRAGTQNTEAFF
>TRBD1|TRBJ2-1|TRBV12-3/TRBV12-4|few
TGTGCCAGCAGGTCCCGGGACAGGGGCTACAATGAGCAGTTCTTC
CASRSRDRGYNEQFF
>-|TRBJ2-1|TRBV2|few
TGTGCCGGCCGGGGATTCTCCTACAATGAGCAGTTCTTC
CAGRGFSYNEQFF
>TRBD2|TRBJ2-1|TRBV6-2/TRBV6-3|-
TGTGCCAGCAGTCAGGGGGGACTAGCGGATTACAATGAGCAGTTCTTC
CASSQGGLADYNEQFF
>-|TRBJ2-2|TRBV9|-
TGTGCCAGCAGCGCAGGGAGTCCCTACACCGGGGAGCTGTTTTTT
CASSAGSPYTGELFF
>TRBD1|TRBJ2-1|TRBV4-1|-
TGCGCCAGCAGCCAAGGTCCCGGGACAGGGGGTGGCAATGAGCAGTTCTTC
CASSQGPGTGGGNEQFF
>-|TRBJ2-3|TRBV21-1|few
TGTGCCAGAAAATTAGGGCCGAGAGATACGCAGTATTTT
CARKLGPRDTQYF
>-|TRBJ2-7|TRBV27|-
TGTGCCAGCAGTTTGGTAAACGGGGACTACGAGCAGTACTTC
CASSLVNGDYEQYF
>-|TRBJ1-3|TRBV20-1|few
TGCAGTGCTAGAGAAAATCGGGGGGGACTCCAAATTGGAAACACCATATATTTT
CSARENRGGLQIGNTIYF
>-|TRBJ2-3|TRBV3-1|few
TGTGCCAGCAGCCAAGATCTCGGTCCCACAGATACGCAGTATTTT
CASSQDLGPTDTQYF
>-|TRBJ2-3|TRBV4-2|few
TGTGCCAGCAGCCAAGGGGGAAGGGGTGGCACAGATACGCAGTATTTT
CASSQGGRGGTDTQYF
>-|TRBJ1-5|TRBV7-8|-
TGTGCCAGCAGCTTTGGGTCCCGGGGGCAGCCCCAGCATTTT
CASSFGSRGQPQHF
>TRBD1|TRBJ2-1|TRBV29-1|-
TGCAGCGTTCGGACAGGGGGTAGCTACAATGAGCAGTTCTTC
CSVRTGGSYNEQFF
>-|TRBJ2-7|TRBV20-1|-
TGCAGTGCGGAAGGGGGGGAGTACGAGCAGTACTTC
CSAEGGEYEQYF
>TRBD1|TRBJ2-3|TRBV6-5|-
TGTGCCAGCAGTTCTGGACAGGGGGCCGGAGATACGCAGTATTTT
CASSSGQGAGDTQYF
>TRBD2|TRBJ2-3|TRBV6-5|-
TGTGCCAGCAGTTACCGAAAGCGGGGGAGCACAGATACGCAGTATTTT
CASSYRKRGSTDTQYF
>-|TRBJ2-7|TRBV5-1|few
TGCGCCAGCAGCTTATCCTGGGTGGACGAGCAGTACTTC
CASSLSWVDEQYF
>TRBD1|TRBJ2-3|TRBV20-1|few
TGCAGTGCTGGCCTTAGGGACAGGGGATTGGATACGCAGTATTTT
CSAGLRDRGLDTQYF
>-|TRBJ1-3|TRBV10-2|-
TGCGCCGTCTGCGGTGGAAACACCATATATTTT
CAVCGGNTIYF
>-|TRBJ2-5|TRBV5-1|many
TGCGCCAGCAGCTTGGAACTCTTCGAGACCCAGTACTTC
CASSLELFETQYF
>-|TRBJ2-3|TRBV5-1|few
TGCGCCAGCAGCCAGTCCTCTTCTAGCCCCAGAACGCAGTATTTT
CASSQSSSSPRTQYF
>-|TRBJ2-4|TRBV5-1|-
TGCGCCAGCAGAGGGACCGCCTTGAGCAAAAACATTCAGTACTTC
CASRGTALSKNIQYF
>-|TRBJ2-7|TRBV18|few
TGTGCCAGCTCACCAAGGATGTCCGGGGGCGGGAGTAACGAGCAGTACTTC
CASSPRMSGGGSNEQYF